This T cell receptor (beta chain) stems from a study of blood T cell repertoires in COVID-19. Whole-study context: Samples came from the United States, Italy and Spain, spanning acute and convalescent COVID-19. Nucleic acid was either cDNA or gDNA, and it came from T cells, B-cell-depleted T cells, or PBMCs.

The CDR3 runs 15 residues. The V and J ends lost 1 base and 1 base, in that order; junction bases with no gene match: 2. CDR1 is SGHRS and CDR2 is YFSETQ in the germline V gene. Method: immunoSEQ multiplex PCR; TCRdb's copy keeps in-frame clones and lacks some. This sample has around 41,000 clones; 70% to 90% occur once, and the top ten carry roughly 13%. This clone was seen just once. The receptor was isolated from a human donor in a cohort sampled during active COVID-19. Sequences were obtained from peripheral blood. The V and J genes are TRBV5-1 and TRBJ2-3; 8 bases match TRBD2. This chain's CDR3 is CASSLQAGGTDTQYF. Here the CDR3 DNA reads TGCGCCAGCAGCTTGCAAGCGGGGGGCACAGATACGCAGTATTTT.